Sequencing of this TCR beta chain was carried out in a study of monozygotic twins with inflammatory bowel disease. Whole-study results and caveats: Added variability in patient repertoires may stem from differing immunosuppressive treatments. IBD patients shared fewer clonotypes with others than healthy twins, especially with disease activity.

Germline V gene sequence: CDR1 SGHTA, CDR2 FQGNSA. This CDR3 comprises 16 residues. Turning to this clonotype: Its antigen is still unknown.

Eight reactions per sample, run separately, yielded cDNA. UMIs that had a 6-nucleotide sample barcode were put in using template switching. TCRdb reworked the 5' RACE reads into one entry per CDR3 protein, no DNA. The sample data list under 130,000 distinct CDR3 sequences. The chain uses TRBV7-2 and TRBJ2-6. Material for sequencing was blood. This TCR came from a human donor with ulcerative colitis or Crohn's disease, or a healthy co-twin of an affected twin (not recorded which). The CDR3 reads CASSSGPESGANVLTF.